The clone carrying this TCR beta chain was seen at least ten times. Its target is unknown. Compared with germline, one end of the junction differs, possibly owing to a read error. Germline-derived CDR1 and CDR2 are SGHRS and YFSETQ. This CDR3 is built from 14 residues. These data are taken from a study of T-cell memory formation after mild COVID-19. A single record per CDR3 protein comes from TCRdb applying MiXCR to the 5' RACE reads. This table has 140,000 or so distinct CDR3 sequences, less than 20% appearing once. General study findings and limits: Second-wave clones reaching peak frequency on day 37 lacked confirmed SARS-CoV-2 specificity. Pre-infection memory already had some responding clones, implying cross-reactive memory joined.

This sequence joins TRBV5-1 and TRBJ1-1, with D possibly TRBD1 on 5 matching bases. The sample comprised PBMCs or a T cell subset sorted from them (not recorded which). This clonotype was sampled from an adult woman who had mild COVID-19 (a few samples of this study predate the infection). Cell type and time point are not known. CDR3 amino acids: CASSPGTVNTEAFF. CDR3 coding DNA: TGTGCCAGCAGCCCCGGGACCGTGAACACTGAAGCTTTCTTT.